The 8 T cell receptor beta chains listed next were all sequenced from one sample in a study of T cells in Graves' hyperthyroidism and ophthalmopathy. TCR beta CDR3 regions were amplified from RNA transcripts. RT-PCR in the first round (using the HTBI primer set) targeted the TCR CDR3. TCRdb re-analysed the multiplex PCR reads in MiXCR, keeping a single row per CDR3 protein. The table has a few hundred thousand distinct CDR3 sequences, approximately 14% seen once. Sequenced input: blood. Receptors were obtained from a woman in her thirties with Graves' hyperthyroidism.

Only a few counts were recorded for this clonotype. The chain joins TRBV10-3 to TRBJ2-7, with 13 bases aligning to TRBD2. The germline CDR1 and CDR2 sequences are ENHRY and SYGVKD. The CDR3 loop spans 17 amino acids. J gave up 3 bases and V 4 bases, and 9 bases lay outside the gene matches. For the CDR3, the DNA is TGTGCCATCAGTGGAACTAGCGGGAGGGGGGGGGGCTACGAGCAGTACTTC. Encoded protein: CAISGTSGRGGGYEQYF.

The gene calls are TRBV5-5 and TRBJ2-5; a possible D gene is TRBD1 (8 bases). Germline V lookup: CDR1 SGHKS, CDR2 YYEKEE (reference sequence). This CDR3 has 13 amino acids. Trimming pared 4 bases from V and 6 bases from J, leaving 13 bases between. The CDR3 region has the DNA TGTGCCAGCAGCGTACAGGGGGGGCAGACCCAGTACTTC. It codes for CASSVQGGQTQYF.

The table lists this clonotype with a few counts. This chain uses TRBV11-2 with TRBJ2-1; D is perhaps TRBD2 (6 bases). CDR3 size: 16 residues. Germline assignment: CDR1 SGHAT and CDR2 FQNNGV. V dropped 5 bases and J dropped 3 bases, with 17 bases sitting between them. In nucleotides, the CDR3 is TGTGCCAGCAGCCCCAACCCTACGGACTACTACAATGAGCAGTTCTTC. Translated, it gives CASSPNPTDYYNEQFF. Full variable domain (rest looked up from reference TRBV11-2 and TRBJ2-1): EAGVAQSPRYKIIEKRQSVAFWCNPISGHATLYWYQQILGQGPKLLIQFQNNGVVDDSQLPKDRFSAERLKGVDSTLKIQPAKLEDSAVYLCASSPNPTDYYNEQFFGPGTRLTVL.

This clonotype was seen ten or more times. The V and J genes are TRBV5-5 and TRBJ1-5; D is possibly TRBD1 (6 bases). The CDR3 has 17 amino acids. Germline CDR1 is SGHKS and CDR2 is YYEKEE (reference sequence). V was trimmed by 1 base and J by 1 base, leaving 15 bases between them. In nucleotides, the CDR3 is TGTGCCAGCAGCTTGATACAGGGAAGAGGAAGCAATCAGCCCCAGCATTTT. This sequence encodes CASSLIQGRGSNQPQHF.

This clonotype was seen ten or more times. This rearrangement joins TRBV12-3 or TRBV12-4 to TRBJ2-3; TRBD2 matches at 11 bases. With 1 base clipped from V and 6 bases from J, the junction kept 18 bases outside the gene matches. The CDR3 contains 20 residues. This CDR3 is CASSLETGGTSGSFFDTQYF. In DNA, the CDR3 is TGTGCCAGCAGTTTAGAAACGGGTGGAACTAGCGGGAGTTTTTTCGATACGCAGTATTTT.

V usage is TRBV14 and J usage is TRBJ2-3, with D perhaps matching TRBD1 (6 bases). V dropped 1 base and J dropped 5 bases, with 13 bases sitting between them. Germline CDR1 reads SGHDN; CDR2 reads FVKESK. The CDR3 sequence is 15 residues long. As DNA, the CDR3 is TGTGCCAGCAGCCAAGGGTACAGGGCGAAAGATACGCAGTATTTT. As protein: CASSQGYRAKDTQYF.

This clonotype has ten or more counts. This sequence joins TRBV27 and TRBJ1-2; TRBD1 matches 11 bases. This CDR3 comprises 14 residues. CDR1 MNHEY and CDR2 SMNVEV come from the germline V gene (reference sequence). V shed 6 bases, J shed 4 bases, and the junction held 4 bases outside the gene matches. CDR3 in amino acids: CASSPDRGPYGYTF. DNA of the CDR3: TGTGCCAGCAGCCCGGACAGGGGGCCCTATGGCTACACCTTC.

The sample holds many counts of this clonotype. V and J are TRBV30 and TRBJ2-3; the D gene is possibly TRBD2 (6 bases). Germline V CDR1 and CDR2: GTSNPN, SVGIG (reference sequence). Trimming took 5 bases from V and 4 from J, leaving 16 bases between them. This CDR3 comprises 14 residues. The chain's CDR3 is CAWSEGNGADTQYF. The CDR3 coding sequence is TGTGCCTGGTCGGAGGGGAATGGGGCAGATACGCAGTATTTT.